A selection of T cell receptor beta chains follows, all from one sample in a study of identical twins. TCRdb recomputed calls from the 5' RACE reads with MiXCR, one row per CDR3 protein. The sample contains approximately 600,000 distinct CDR3 sequences, 9.6% of which appear only once. The data also belong to a second study, concerning yellow fever vaccine responses in identical twins.

Sequencing was done on a sample of PBMCs. The origin of the receptors is a woman aged 18-29 years in good health. Both conserved end residues are part of each CDR3. The D gene is left open where the match is weak. Clone sizes are given selectively: once, few, many, or a class where the clone is expanded.

j_call d_call clone_size v_call cdr3_aa cdr3_nt
TRBJ2-1 - - TRBV20-1 CSARTGAYNEQFF TGCAGTGCTCGTACAGGAGCCTACAATGAGCAGTTCTTC
TRBJ2-3 - - TRBV29-1 CSVGQTTSTDTQYF TGCAGCGTTGGACAGACAACTTCCACAGATACGCAGTATTTT
TRBJ1-2 - - TRBV11-2 CASSSLRRVRHGYTF TGTGCCAGCAGCTCTCTCCGGAGGGTTAGGCATGGCTACACCTTC
TRBJ2-3 - - TRBV6-1 CASRAPAFTDTQYF TGTGCCAGCAGGGCTCCGGCGTTCACAGATACGCAGTATTTT
TRBJ2-7 - many TRBV12-3/TRBV12-4 CASTPGAHEQYF TGTGCCAGCACCCCAGGGGCACACGAGCAGTACTTC
TRBJ1-3 - - TRBV28 CASRTPTGNTIYF TGTGCCAGCAGAACTCCGACAGGAAACACCATATATTTT
TRBJ2-3 - - TRBV7-3 CASSPGGRGATDTQYF TGTGCCAGCAGCCCAGGGGGGCGAGGGGCCACAGATACGCAGTATTTT
TRBJ2-7 TRBD1 few TRBV2 CASSDPQHRGPYEQYF TGTGCCAGCAGTGACCCGCAACACAGGGGGCCCTACGAGCAGTACTTC
TRBJ1-4 - - TRBV29-1 CSVINPTGEKLFF TGCAGCGTCATAAACCCCACCGGGGAAAAACTGTTTTTT
TRBJ1-2 TRBD1 few TRBV12-3/TRBV12-4 CASSSPNTGDYGYTF TGTGCCAGCAGTTCCCCCAATACAGGGGACTATGGCTACACCTTC
TRBJ2-3 - few TRBV2 CASSVVRTDTQYF TGTGCCAGCAGTGTAGTACGCACAGATACGCAGTATTTT
TRBJ2-7 - many TRBV5-6 CASTSQGPYEQYF TGTGCCAGCACCAGCCAGGGCCCCTACGAGCAGTACTTC
TRBJ2-6 TRBD2 - TRBV5-1 CASSLRTSGWANVLTF TGCGCCAGCAGCCTTCGGACTAGCGGCTGGGCCAACGTCCTGACTTTC
TRBJ2-7 TRBD2 many TRBV29-1 CSVRNAGVGEQYF TGCAGCGTTCGAAATGCGGGAGTGGGCGAGCAGTACTTC
TRBJ2-7 - - TRBV5-1 CASSLVGVSNYEQYF TGCGCCAGCAGCTTGGTCGGGGTCTCAAACTACGAGCAGTACTTC
TRBJ2-7 - few TRBV6-2/TRBV6-3 CASSYPRTKLRSSYEQYF TGTGCCAGCAGTTACCCCCGGACGAAGTTAAGAAGCTCCTACGAGCAGTACTTC
TRBJ2-1 - few TRBV6-2/TRBV6-3 CASSRPTLPQFF TGTGCCAGCAGTCGTCCCACCTTACCACAGTTCTTC
TRBJ2-1 - - TRBV28 CASSFRGPLSYNEQFF TGTGCCAGCAGTTTTCGCGGCCCCCTCTCCTACAATGAGCAGTTCTTC
TRBJ2-7 - many TRBV7-7 CASSLNQGSEQYF TGTGCTAGCAGCTTAAATCAGGGAAGCGAGCAGTACTTC
TRBJ1-5 - - TRBV27 CASSAQGVSQPQHF TGTGCCAGCAGTGCACAGGGCGTCAGTCAGCCCCAGCATTTT
TRBJ2-7 - many TRBV29-1 CSVVGGANQRYEQYF TGCAGCGTTGTCGGGGGAGCCAACCAAAGGTACGAGCAGTACTTC
TRBJ2-1 - many TRBV7-2 CASSLWGNEQFF TGTGCCAGCAGTTTGTGGGGCAATGAGCAGTTCTTC
TRBJ2-3 TRBD1 - TRBV7-2 CASSGGWTGLDTQYF TGTGCCAGCAGCGGGGGATGGACAGGGTTAGATACGCAGTATTTT
TRBJ2-5 - many TRBV29-1 CSVWMYGQFGETQYF TGCAGCGTTTGGATGTACGGACAGTTCGGCGAGACCCAGTACTTC
TRBJ2-1 - - TRBV20-1 CSARDGGLGAYNEQFF TGCAGTGCTAGAGATGGTGGACTCGGCGCCTACAATGAGCAGTTCTTC
TRBJ2-1 - many TRBV27 CASWGQGGNEQFF TGTGCCAGCTGGGGCCAGGGGGGGAATGAGCAGTTCTTC
TRBJ2-5 TRBD2 few TRBV5-5 CASSRTSGGDQETQYF TGTGCCAGCAGCCGTACTAGCGGGGGGGACCAAGAGACCCAGTACTTC
TRBJ1-1 - many TRBV20-1 CSARGGGESYTEAFF TGCAGTGCTAGAGGGGGGGGTGAGTCTTACACTGAAGCTTTCTTT
TRBJ2-5 TRBD1 few TRBV6-1 CASAQGVWETQYF TGTGCCAGCGCTCAGGGGGTTTGGGAGACCCAGTACTTC
TRBJ1-5 - few TRBV12-3/TRBV12-4 CASSMSNQPQHF TGTGCCAGCAGCATGAGCAATCAGCCCCAGCATTTT
TRBJ2-3 - many TRBV12-3/TRBV12-4 CASSSFGTTDTQYF TGTGCCAGCAGTTCCTTTGGGACCACAGATACGCAGTATTTT
TRBJ2-3 - few TRBV4-2 CASSPGYERVTSPSTDTQYF TGTGCCAGCAGCCCCGGGTATGAGCGGGTGACCTCTCCTAGCACAGATACGCAGTATTTT
TRBJ2-7 - few TRBV2 CASTRGDEQYF TGTGCCAGCACCAGGGGGGACGAGCAGTACTTC
TRBJ2-4 TRBD1 - TRBV30 CAWSVIGTVAKNIQYF TGTGCCTGGAGTGTGATTGGGACAGTAGCCAAAAACATTCAGTACTTC
TRBJ2-3 TRBD2 many TRBV7-9 CASSALAGGSDTQYF TGTGCCAGCAGCGCTCTAGCGGGAGGCTCAGATACGCAGTATTTT
TRBJ2-7 - - TRBV19 CASRKNGGGINYYEQYF TGTGCCAGTAGAAAAAACGGTGGGGGGATCAACTACTACGAGCAGTACTTC
TRBJ2-1 TRBD2 - TRBV29-1 CSALGTSGNNEQFF TGCAGCGCCCTGGGGACTAGCGGAAACAATGAGCAGTTCTTC
TRBJ2-7 TRBD1 - TRBV2 CASSEAHGTGGYEQYF TGTGCCAGCAGTGAAGCGCATGGGACAGGGGGCTACGAGCAGTACTTC
TRBJ2-5 - few TRBV28 CASSPVRRETQYF TGTGCCAGCAGCCCTGTAAGGCGAGAGACCCAGTACTTC
TRBJ1-6 TRBD1 - TRBV7-9 CASSSSGTGDSPLHF TGTGCCAGCAGCTCCTCCGGGACAGGGGATTCACCCCTCCACTTT